The TCR beta chain described here comes from a study of shared clonotypes between healthy human individuals. Whole-study findings and limits: A generally larger estimated richness was seen in naive subsets than in memory subsets.

Naive CD8 cells comprised CD45RO-negative, CCR7-positively selected cells, excluding terminally differentiated effector memory CD45RA+ cells. Note on this clone: What it recognizes is unknown.

Sequenced by immunoSEQ multiplex PCR; TCRdb stores in-frame clones only, minus some. Of roughly 1,800,000 clones in the sample, about 95% were seen once. Sequences were obtained from naive CD8+ T cells sorted from blood. This receptor was identified in a man aged 18 to 30 in good health.

The CDR3 DNA follows: TGTGCCAGCAGAAGTGGTCCGGGAGCCCCCCTTGATACGCAGTATTTT. Amino acid sequence: CASRSGPGAPLDTQYF. The chain has TRBV27 and TRBJ2-3, with D perhaps TRBD2 (6 bases). CDR1 is MNHEY and CDR2 is SMNVEV in the germline V gene (reference sequence). This CDR3 spans 16 amino acids. V was clipped by 6 bases and J by 6 bases, with 22 bases between them.